The rows below give T cell receptor beta chains drawn from one sample of a study of cytomegalovirus exposure and HLA in healthy donors. The repertoire was sequenced with immunoSEQ multiplex PCR; TCRdb's copy has only in-frame clones and lacks some. The sample lists 200,000 to 250,000 clones, around 81% seen once, with about 7.5% in the top ten. Sequenced input: PBMCs. These receptors all stem from a woman aged 55-70 years in good health and CMV-seropositive. Both conserved end residues are part of each CDR3. D genes are given only for firm matches. A row's size may be missing; if present it is once, few, many or a size class.

>TRBJ1-3|-|TRBV7-2|-
CASSLSPGLNTIYF
TGTGCCAGCAGCTTATCGCCAGGGTTAAACACCATATATTTT
>TRBJ2-1|TRBD2|TRBV9|-
CASSVGSSGIGNEQFF
TGTGCCAGCAGCGTAGGGTCTAGCGGGATAGGCAATGAGCAGTTCTTC
>TRBJ1-1|-|TRBV2|-
CASTQSPTEAFF
TGTGCCAGTACACAGAGCCCCACTGAAGCTTTCTTT
>TRBJ1-2|TRBD1|TRBV4-2|-
CASSPRTGAVGYTF
TGTGCCAGCAGCCCTCGGACAGGGGCGGTTGGCTACACCTTC
>TRBJ1-2|TRBD1|TRBV7-3|-
CASSPTSGTGNRYGYTF
TGTGCCAGCAGCCCCACGTCCGGGACAGGGAATAGGTATGGCTACACCTTC
>TRBJ2-1|TRBD2|TRBV11-3|-
CASSPAGGARIYNEQFF
TGTGCCAGCAGCCCCGCCGGGGGGGCCCGGATCTACAATGAGCAGTTCTTC
>TRBJ2-3|TRBD2|TRBV19|-
CASSNSGGLTDTQYF
TGTGCCAGTAGTAACAGCGGGGGCCTGACAGATACGCAGTATTTT
>TRBJ2-7|-|TRBV9|-
CASSVEAGYEQYF
TGTGCCAGCAGCGTAGAGGCAGGATACGAGCAGTACTTC
>TRBJ1-1|-|TRBV9|-
CASSVEGHTEAFF
TGTGCCAGCAGCGTAGAGGGGCACACTGAAGCTTTCTTT
>TRBJ2-5|-|TRBV29-1|-
CSVGAIRETQYF
TGCAGCGTCGGAGCAATCCGAGAGACCCAGTACTTC
>TRBJ2-1|TRBD2|TRBV12-5|-
CASGWGVAGGSASFDEQFF
TGTGCTAGTGGTTGGGGGGTAGCGGGAGGTTCCGCTTCTTTTGATGAGCAGTTCTTC
>TRBJ2-2|TRBD1|TRBV5-4|once
CASSLQGQGLGELFF
TGTGCCAGCAGCTTGCAGGGACAGGGGCTCGGGGAGCTGTTTTTT
>TRBJ1-1|-|TRBV6-1|-
CASLPRTAYTEAFF
TGTGCCAGCCTTCCGCGGACAGCCTACACTGAAGCTTTCTTT
>TRBJ1-2|-|TRBV4-1|-
CASSQGPIMGGYGYTF
TGCGCCAGCAGCCAGGGCCCGATTATGGGAGGCTACGGCTACACCTTC
>TRBJ1-6|TRBD1|TRBV12-5|-
CASGPGTAFNSPLHF
TGTGCTAGTGGACCCGGGACAGCCTTCAATTCACCCCTCCACTTT
>TRBJ1-5|-|TRBV6-6|few
CASTSGYNQPQHF
TGTGCCAGCACCTCAGGGTACAATCAGCCCCAGCATTTT
>TRBJ2-5|TRBD2|TRBV7-9|once
CASSSSSGRAYQTQYF
TGTGCCAGCAGCTCATCTAGCGGGAGGGCCTATCAGACCCAGTACTTC
>TRBJ1-2|TRBD1|TRBV15|once
CATSRSRDRILLNYGYTF
TGTGCCACCAGCAGATCCCGGGACAGGATCCTCCTTAACTATGGCTACACCTTC
>TRBJ1-1|-|TRBV27|-
CASSSDPFRGMNTEAFF
TGTGCCAGCAGTTCCGATCCTTTCAGGGGTATGAACACTGAAGCTTTCTTT
>TRBJ1-1|-|TRBV10-3|-
CAISAVGGNTEAFF
TGTGCCATCAGTGCCGTGGGGGGGAACACTGAAGCTTTCTTT
>TRBJ2-1|TRBD2|TRBV6-5|-
CASSKTSGLRNEQFF
TGTGCCAGCAGCAAGACTAGCGGTCTGCGCAATGAGCAGTTCTTC
>TRBJ2-1|TRBD2|TRBV7-8|-
CASSLLAGGNEQFF
TGTGCCAGCAGCTTGCTAGCGGGAGGCAATGAGCAGTTCTTC
>TRBJ1-4|TRBD1|TRBV19|-
CAGFIRDSQLLTTNEKLFF
TGTGCCGGATTCATTAGGGACAGCCAACTACTGACAACTAATGAAAAACTGTTTTTT
>TRBJ1-2|TRBD1|TRBV9|-
CASSPNLPDRNYGYTF
TGTGCCAGCAGCCCAAACCTTCCGGACAGGAACTATGGCTACACCTTC
>TRBJ2-7|TRBD2|TRBV12-5|-
CASGLTASGRVVYEQYF
TGTGCTAGTGGTTTGACGGCTAGCGGGAGGGTGGTCTACGAGCAGTACTTC
>TRBJ2-1|-|TRBV7-2|-
CASSFGTQSNEQFF
TGTGCCAGCAGCTTCGGGACACAAAGCAATGAGCAGTTCTTC
>TRBJ2-7|-|TRBV5-1|-
CANHILAGRSYEQYF
TGCGCCAACCACATCCTCGCGGGACGCTCCTACGAGCAGTACTTC
>TRBJ1-6|TRBD1|TRBV4-1|-
CASSQDPGGYNSPLHF
TGCGCCAGCAGCCAAGACCCAGGGGGCTATAATTCACCCCTCCACTTT
>TRBJ2-7|-|TRBV4-1|-
CASSQTGVSEQYF
TGCGCCAGCAGCCAAACGGGAGTGAGCGAGCAGTACTTC
>TRBJ1-2|-|TRBV6-5|-
CASTRTEPKNYGYTF
TGTGCCAGCACACGGACAGAACCTAAAAACTATGGCTACACCTTC
>TRBJ2-7|-|TRBV28|-
CASSFLYEQYF
TGTGCCAGCAGTTTCCTGTACGAGCAGTACTTC
>TRBJ1-3|TRBD1|TRBV10-3|-
CAIRRDRALIGNTIYF
TGTGCCATTCGCCGGGACAGGGCCTTAATTGGAAACACCATATATTTT
>TRBJ1-4|TRBD1|TRBV4-1|few
CASSQDRGRGLEKLFF
TGCGCCAGCAGCCAAGATAGGGGCAGGGGGCTTGAAAAACTGTTTTTT
>TRBJ2-7|-|TRBV7-8|few
CASSFKEGYSEQYF
TGTGCCAGCAGCTTTAAAGAGGGCTACTCCGAGCAGTACTTC
>TRBJ2-7|-|TRBV10-3|-
CASSGERHPYEQYF
TGTGCCAGTAGTGGGGAGAGGCATCCCTACGAGCAGTACTTC
>TRBJ1-3|TRBD1|TRBV7-9|-
CSSSLVGTAGNTIYF
TGTTCCAGCAGCTTAGTCGGGACAGCTGGAAACACCATATATTTT
>TRBJ2-7|TRBD2|TRBV5-4|-
CASRTGGAGDEQYF
TGTGCCAGCAGAACGGGAGGGGCGGGGGACGAGCAGTACTTC
>TRBJ2-7|-|TRBV14|-
CASGIGLSYEQYF
TGTGCCAGCGGTATAGGACTATCATACGAGCAGTACTTC
>TRBJ1-5|-|TRBV28|-
CASSFFPGNQPQHF
TGTGCCAGCAGTTTTTTTCCGGGGAATCAGCCCCAGCATTTT
>TRBJ1-3|TRBD1|TRBV7-2|-
CASSDYRGQFGNTIYF
TGTGCCAGCAGCGATTACAGGGGGCAGTTTGGAAACACCATATATTTT
>TRBJ2-3|TRBD2|TRBV15|-
CATTRTSGRVDTQYF
TGTGCCACCACCCGGACTAGCGGGAGAGTAGATACGCAGTATTTT
>TRBJ2-7|-|TRBV6-5|-
CASSPGVSYEQYF
TGTGCCAGCAGTCCAGGGGTGTCCTACGAGCAGTACTTC
>TRBJ1-1|-|TRBV29-1|-
CSAQTGPNTEAFF
TGCAGCGCACAGACAGGACCAAACACTGAAGCTTTCTTT
>TRBJ2-7|-|TRBV11-3|-
CASSSGTYEQYF
TGTGCCAGCAGCTCCGGGACCTACGAGCAGTACTTC
>TRBJ1-2|-|TRBV7-9|-
CASSLAQGGNYGYTF
TGTGCCAGCAGCTTAGCGCAGGGCGGTAACTATGGCTACACCTTC
>TRBJ2-7|TRBD2|TRBV4-1|-
CASSQGLAGITYEQYF
TGCGCCAGCAGCCAAGGACTAGCGGGCATCACCTACGAGCAGTACTTC
>TRBJ2-1|-|TRBV4-1|-
CASSQGLETTNEQFF
TGCGCCAGCAGCCAAGGACTAGAAACGACCAATGAGCAGTTCTTC
>TRBJ2-7|TRBD2|TRBV28|-
CASSLSTSGSYEQYF
TGTGCCAGCAGTTTATCAACTAGCGGATCCTACGAGCAGTACTTC
>TRBJ2-1|-|TRBV5-6|-
CASSSGHPSYNEQFF
TGTGCCAGCAGCTCGGGACACCCGTCCTACAATGAGCAGTTCTTC
>TRBJ1-5|-|TRBV6-1|-
CASSESTGNQPQHF
TGTGCCAGCAGTGAAAGTACAGGGAATCAGCCCCAGCATTTT
>TRBJ1-5|-|TRBV14|-
CASSHKNDLEYNQPQHF
TGTGCCAGCAGCCATAAAAACGACTTGGAGTACAATCAGCCCCAGCATTTT
>TRBJ2-7|TRBD1|TRBV2|-
CASSSDRGSYEQYF
TGTGCCAGCAGTTCAGACAGGGGATCCTACGAGCAGTACTTC
>TRBJ1-3|TRBD1|TRBV9|-
CASSVDRDNTIYF
TGTGCCAGCAGCGTGGACAGGGATAACACCATATATTTT
>TRBJ2-5|-|TRBV29-1|once
CSYHGGSAREYF
TGCAGCTATCATGGGGGGTCCGCAAGAGAGTACTTC
>TRBJ2-1|TRBD2|TRBV7-8|-
CASSLADLAGVLYNEQFF
TGTGCCAGCAGCTTAGCGGATCTAGCGGGAGTCCTCTACAATGAGCAGTTCTTC